The sequence of this T cell receptor beta chain was determined in a study of shared clonotypes between healthy human individuals. Turning to this clone: The antigen is undetermined. Within the sample, other DNA sequences also encode this same CDR3.

TCRdb keeps only in-frame clones here, not all; method: immunoSEQ multiplex PCR. Of some 1,100,000 clones in the sample, about 84% were seen once. Whole-study findings and limits: Depth was large, yet rarefaction showed that sorted-subset sequencing was incomplete.

The CDR3 loop spans 15 amino acids. J gave up 4 bases and V 0 bases, and 2 bases lay outside the gene matches. Per germline, CDR1 SGHRS and CDR2 YFSETQ. This chain connects TRBV5-1 to TRBJ2-1; 9 bases agree with TRBD2. This receptor was taken from a man aged 18 to 30 in good health. Some clones in this sample may be carry-over from other donors' samples. Material: memory CD4+ T cells from PBMCs. Subset indicated: CD45RA-negative fraction. CDR3 DNA sequence: TGCGCCAGCAGCTTGGGACTAGCGGAGTACAATGAGCAGTTCTTC. Translating it yields CASSLGLAEYNEQFF.